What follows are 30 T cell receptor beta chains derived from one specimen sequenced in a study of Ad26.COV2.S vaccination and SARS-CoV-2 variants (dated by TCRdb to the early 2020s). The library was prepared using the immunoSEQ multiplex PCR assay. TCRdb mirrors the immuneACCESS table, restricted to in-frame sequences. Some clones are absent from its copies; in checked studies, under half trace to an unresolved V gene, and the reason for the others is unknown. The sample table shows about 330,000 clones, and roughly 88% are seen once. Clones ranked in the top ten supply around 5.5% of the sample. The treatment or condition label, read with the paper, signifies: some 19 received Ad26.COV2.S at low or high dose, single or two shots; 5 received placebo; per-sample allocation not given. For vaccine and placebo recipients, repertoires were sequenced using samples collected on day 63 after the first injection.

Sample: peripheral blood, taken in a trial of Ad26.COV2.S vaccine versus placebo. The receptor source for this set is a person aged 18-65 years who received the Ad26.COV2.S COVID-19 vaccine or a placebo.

The CDR3 DNA follows: TGTGCCAGCAGCTTCTCCTTAGGACCGGCGCATTTT. It encodes CASSFSLGPAHF. The chain uses TRBV7-2 and TRBJ1-5, with D hard to call. Looked up from germline, CDR1 is SGHTA and CDR2 is FQGNSA. V shed 3 bases and J shed 15 bases, with 15 bases lying between them. The CDR3 length is 12 residues.

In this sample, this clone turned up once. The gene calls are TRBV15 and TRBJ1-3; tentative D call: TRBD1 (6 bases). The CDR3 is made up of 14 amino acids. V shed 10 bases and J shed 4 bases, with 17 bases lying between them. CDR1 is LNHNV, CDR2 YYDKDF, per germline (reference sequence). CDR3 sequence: CASSRGGGGNTIYF. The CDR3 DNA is TGTGCCAGCTCGCGGGGGGGCGGAGGAAACACCATATATTTT.

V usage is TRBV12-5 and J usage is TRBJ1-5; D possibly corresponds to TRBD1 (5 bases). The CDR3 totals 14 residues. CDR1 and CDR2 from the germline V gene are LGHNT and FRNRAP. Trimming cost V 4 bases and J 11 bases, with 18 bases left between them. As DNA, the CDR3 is TGTGCTAGTGGTTCTACAGGTACCCAAGGGGCCCAGCATTTT. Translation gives CASGSTGTQGAQHF.

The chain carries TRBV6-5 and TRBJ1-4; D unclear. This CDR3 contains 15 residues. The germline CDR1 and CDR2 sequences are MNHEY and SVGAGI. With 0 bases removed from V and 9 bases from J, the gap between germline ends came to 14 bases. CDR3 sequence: CASSYSPNQNQKLFF. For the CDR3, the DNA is TGTGCCAGCAGTTACTCGCCTAATCAGAATCAAAAACTGTTTTTT.

DNA of the CDR3: TGTGCCAGCAGTTCATATGGCGTTGGAAACACCATATATTTT. This encodes CASSSYGVGNTIYF. V usage is TRBV28 and J usage is TRBJ1-3; D gene unclear. CDR1 is MDHEN, CDR2 SYDVKM, per germline. The CDR3 consists of 14 residues. Trimming shortened V by 4 bases and J by 3 bases, and 10 bases separated the two germline ends.

CDR3 amino acids: CASSSPGQITDTQYF. The CDR3, as DNA: TGTGCCAGTAGCTCTCCGGGACAGATCACAGATACGCAGTATTTT. V gene TRBV19 combines with J gene TRBJ2-3; 7 nucleotides agree with TRBD1. V lost 6 bases, J lost 2 bases, and 8 bases stayed unmatched. CDR3 length equals 15 residues. Looked up from germline, CDR1 is LNHDA and CDR2 is SQIVND (reference sequence).

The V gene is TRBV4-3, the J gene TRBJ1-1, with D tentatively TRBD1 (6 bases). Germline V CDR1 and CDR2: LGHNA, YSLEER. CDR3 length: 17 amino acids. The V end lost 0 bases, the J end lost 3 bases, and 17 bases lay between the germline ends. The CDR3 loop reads CASSQDIQGSGDTEAFF. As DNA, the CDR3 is TGCGCCAGCAGCCAAGATATCCAGGGGAGCGGGGACACTGAAGCTTTCTTT.

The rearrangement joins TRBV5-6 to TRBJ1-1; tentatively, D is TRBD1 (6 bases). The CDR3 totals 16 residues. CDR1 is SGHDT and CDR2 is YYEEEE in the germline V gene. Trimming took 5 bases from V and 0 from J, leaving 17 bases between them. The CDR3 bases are TGTGCCAGCAGACCGGGCACAGGGCCCATGAACACTGAAGCTTTCTTT. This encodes CASRPGTGPMNTEAFF.

The CDR3 DNA sequence: TGTGCCAGCAACAACCTAGCCGGGATAACAGATACGCAGTATTTT. It translates to CASNNLAGITDTQYF. The rearrangement uses TRBV6-5 and TRBJ2-3; a possible D gene is TRBD2 (5 bases). The V and J ends lost 7 bases and 3 bases respectively, with 17 bases between them. The CDR3 covers 15 residues. CDR1 MNHEY and CDR2 SVGAGI come from the germline V gene.

In nucleotides, the CDR3 is TGTGCCAGCAGCGTATCAGGGGATATCGCTGAAGCTTTCTTT. Its protein product is CASSVSGDIAEAFF. J is TRBJ1-1 and V is TRBV9; TRBD1 might be the D (6 bases). Trimming took 1 base from V and 6 from J, leaving 13 bases between them. Germline V gene sequence: CDR1 SGDLS, CDR2 YYNGEE. CDR3 length: 14 residues.

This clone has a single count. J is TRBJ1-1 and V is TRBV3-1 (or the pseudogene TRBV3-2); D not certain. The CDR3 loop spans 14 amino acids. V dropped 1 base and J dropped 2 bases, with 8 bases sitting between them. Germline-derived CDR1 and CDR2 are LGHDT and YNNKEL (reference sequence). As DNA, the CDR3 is TGTGCCAGCAGCCAAGTTTTCCTAAACACTGAAGCTTTCTTT. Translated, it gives CASSQVFLNTEAFF.

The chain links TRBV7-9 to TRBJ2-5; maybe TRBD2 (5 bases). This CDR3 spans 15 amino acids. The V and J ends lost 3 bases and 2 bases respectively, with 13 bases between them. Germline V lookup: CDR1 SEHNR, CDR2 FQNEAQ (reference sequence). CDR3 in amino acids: CASSLEYREQETQYF. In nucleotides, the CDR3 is TGTGCCAGCAGCTTGGAGTACCGGGAACAAGAGACCCAGTACTTC.

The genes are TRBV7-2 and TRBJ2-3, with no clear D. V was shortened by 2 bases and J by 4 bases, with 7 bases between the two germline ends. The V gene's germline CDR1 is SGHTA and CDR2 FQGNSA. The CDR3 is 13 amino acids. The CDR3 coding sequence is TGTGCCAGCAGCTTAACTCTTTCAGATACGCAGTATTTT. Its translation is CASSLTLSDTQYF.

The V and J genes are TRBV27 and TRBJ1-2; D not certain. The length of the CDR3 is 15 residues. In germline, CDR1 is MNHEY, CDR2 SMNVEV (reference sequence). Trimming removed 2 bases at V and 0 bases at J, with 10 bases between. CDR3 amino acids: CASSLQGRTNYGYTF. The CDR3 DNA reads TGTGCCAGCAGTTTACAAGGACGGACTAACTATGGCTACACCTTC.

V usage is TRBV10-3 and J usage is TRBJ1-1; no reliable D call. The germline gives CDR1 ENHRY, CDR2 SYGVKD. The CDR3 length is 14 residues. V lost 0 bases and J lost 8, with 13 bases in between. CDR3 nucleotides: TGTGCCATCAGTGAGTCGATTATCGCTAAGGAAGCTTTCTTT. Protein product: CAISESIIAKEAFF.

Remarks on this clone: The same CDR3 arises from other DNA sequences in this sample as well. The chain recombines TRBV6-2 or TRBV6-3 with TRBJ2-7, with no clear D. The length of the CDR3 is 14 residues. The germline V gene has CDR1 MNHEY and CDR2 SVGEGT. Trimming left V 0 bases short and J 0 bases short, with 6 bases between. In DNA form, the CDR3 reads TGTGCCAGCAGTTACTCGACGTCCTCCTACGAGCAGTACGTC. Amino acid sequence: CASSYSTSSYEQYV.

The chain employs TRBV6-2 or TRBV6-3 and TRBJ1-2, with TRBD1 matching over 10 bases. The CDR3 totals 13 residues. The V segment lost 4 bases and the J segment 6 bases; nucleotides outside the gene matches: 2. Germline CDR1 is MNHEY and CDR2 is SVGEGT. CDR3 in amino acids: CASSSGTGDGYTF. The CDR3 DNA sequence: TGTGCCAGCAGTTCGGGGACAGGGGATGGCTACACCTTC.

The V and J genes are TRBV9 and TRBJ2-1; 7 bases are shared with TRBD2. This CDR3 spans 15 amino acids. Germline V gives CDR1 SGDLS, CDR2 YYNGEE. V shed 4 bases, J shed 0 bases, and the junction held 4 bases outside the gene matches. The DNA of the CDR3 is TGTGCCAGCAGCCCGGGCGGGAGCTCCTACAATGAGCAGTTCTTC. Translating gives CASSPGGSSYNEQFF.

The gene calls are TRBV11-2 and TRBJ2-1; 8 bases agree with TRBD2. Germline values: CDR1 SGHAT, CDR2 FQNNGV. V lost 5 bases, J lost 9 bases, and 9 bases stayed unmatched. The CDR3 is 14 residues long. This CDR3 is CASSNTTSGFEQFF. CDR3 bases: TGTGCCAGCAGCAACACAACTAGCGGCTTTGAGCAGTTCTTC. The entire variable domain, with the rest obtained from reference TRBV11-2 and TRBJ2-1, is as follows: EAGVAQSPRYKIIEKRQSVAFWCNPISGHATLYWYQQILGQGPKLLIQFQNNGVVDDSQLPKDRFSAERLKGVDSTLKIQPAKLEDSAVYLCASSNTTSGFEQFFGPGTRLTVL.

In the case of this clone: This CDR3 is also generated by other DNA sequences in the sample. CDR3 coding DNA: TGTGCCAGCAGCTTAGTGGGGGGTAGCACAGATACGCAGTATTTT. It yields the protein CASSLVGGSTDTQYF. This sequence joins TRBV7-2 and TRBJ2-3; D might be TRBD2 (6 bases). V was cut by 1 base and J by 0 bases, with 8 bases left in between. The CDR3 contains 15 residues. CDR1 is SGHTA and CDR2 is FQGNSA in the germline V gene.

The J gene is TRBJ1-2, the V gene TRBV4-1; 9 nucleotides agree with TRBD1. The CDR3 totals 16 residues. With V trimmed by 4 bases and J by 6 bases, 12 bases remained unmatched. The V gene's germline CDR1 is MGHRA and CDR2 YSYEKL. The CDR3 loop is CASSPNPGQGYDGYTF. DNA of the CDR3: TGCGCCAGCAGCCCTAACCCCGGACAGGGGTATGATGGCTACACCTTC.

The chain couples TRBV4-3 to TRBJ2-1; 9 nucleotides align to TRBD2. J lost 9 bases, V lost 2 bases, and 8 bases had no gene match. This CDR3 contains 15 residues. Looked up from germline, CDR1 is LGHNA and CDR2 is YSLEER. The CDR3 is CASSQPAGGVSEQFF. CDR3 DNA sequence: TGCGCCAGCAGCCAACCAGCGGGAGGAGTGAGTGAGCAGTTCTTC.

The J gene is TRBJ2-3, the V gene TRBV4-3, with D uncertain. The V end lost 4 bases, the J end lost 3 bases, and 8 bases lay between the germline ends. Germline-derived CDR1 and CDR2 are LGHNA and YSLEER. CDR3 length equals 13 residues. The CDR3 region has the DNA TGCGCCAGCAGCCCCCCGGCGACAGATACGCAGTATTTT. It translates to CASSPPATDTQYF.

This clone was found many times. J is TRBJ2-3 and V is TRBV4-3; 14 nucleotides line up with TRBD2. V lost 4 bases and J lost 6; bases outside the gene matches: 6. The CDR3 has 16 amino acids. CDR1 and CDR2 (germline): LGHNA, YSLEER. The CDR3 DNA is TGCGCCAGCAGCCGGTCCGGGACTAGCGGGAGTGATACGCAGTATTTT. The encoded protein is CASSRSGTSGSDTQYF.

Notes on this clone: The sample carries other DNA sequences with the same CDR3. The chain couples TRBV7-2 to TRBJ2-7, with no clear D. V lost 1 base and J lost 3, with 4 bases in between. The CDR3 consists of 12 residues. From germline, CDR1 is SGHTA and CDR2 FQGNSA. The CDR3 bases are TGTGCCAGCAGCTTAGATTTCTACGAGCAGTACTTC. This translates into CASSLDFYEQYF.

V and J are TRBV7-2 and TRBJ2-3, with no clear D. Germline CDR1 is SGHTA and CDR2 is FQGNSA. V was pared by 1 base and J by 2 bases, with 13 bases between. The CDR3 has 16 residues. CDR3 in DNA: TGTGCCAGCAGCTTAGGGCCCGCGGTGCCCACAGATACGCAGTATTTT. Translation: CASSLGPAVPTDTQYF.

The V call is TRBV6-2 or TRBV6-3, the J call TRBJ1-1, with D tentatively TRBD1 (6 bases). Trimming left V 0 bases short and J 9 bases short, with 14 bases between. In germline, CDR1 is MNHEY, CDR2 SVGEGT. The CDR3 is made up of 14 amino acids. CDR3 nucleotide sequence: TGTGCCAGCAGTTACTCGTCTCGACAGGATAAAGCTTTCTTT. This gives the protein CASSYSSRQDKAFF.

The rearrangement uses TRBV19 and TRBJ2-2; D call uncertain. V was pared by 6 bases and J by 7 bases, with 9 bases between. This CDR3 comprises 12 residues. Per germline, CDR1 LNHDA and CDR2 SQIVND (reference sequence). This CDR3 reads CASSPLGGELFF. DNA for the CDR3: TGTGCCAGTAGCCCCCTAGGCGGGGAGCTGTTTTTT.

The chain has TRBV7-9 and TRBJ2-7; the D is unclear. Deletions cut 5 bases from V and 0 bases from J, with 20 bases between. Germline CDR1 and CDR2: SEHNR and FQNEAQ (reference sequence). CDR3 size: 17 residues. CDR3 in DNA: TGTGCCAGCAGCCATTCTTCCCCGTTCTTGATCTCCTACGAGCAGTACTTC. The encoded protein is CASSHSSPFLISYEQYF.

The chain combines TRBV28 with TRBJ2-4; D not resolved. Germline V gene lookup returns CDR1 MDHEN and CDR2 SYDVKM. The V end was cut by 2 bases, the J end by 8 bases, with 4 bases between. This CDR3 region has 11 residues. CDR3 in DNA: TGTGCCAGCAGTTTAGGGGACATTCAGTACTTC. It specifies CASSLGDIQYF.